A single sample is the source of the 27 T cell receptor beta chains below, sequenced in a study of post-analysis software for immune sequencing data. Study outcomes and limitations: Roughly 5 TRBV segments, TRBV5-6, TRBV5-1 and TRBV20-1 among them, were found more frequent in patients than controls.

No cognate antigen is known for these TCRs. Carried by the TCR beta cDNA libraries were unique molecular identifiers. TCRdb reanalysed the PCR reads using MiXCR and keeps one entry per CDR3 protein. Of hundreds of thousands of distinct CDR3 sequences in the sample, about 53% are singletons; the top ten hold over 4%. Sequenced input: blood. The source is a girl between 10 and 17 years old with multiple sclerosis.

The V call is TRBV15, the J call TRBJ1-1; no clear D. The CDR3 consists of 12 residues. Trimming took off 4 bases at V and 9 bases at J, with 12 bases between the two ends. Germline assignment: CDR1 LNHNV and CDR2 YYDKDF (reference sequence). As DNA, the CDR3 is TGTGCCACCAGCAAGGCCCTAGGGAAAGCTTTCTTT. Residues: CATSKALGKAFF.

Here the CDR3 reads CASSQEGDSAEAFF. The DNA for the CDR3 is TGTGCCAGCAGCCAAGAAGGGGATTCGGCTGAAGCTTTCTTT. The chain links TRBV4-2 to TRBJ1-1, with D perhaps matching TRBD1 (5 bases). Trimming took off 0 bases at V and 6 bases at J, with 11 bases between the two ends. The CDR3 covers 14 residues. Germline CDR1 reads LGHNA; CDR2 reads YNFKEQ.

This clonotype was found a few times. At one of its ends the junction is not consistent with the germline gene, which may arise from a read error. CDR3 protein: CSVEEATGVGNEQFF. As DNA, the CDR3 is TGCAGCGTTGAAGAAGCGACAGGGGTAGGGAATGAGCAGTTCTTT. The J gene is TRBJ2-1, the V gene TRBV29-1; 8 bases agree with TRBD1. Germline V gene lookup returns CDR1 SQVTM and CDR2 ANQGSEA. The CDR3 runs 15 residues.

The chain is built from TRBV29-1 and TRBJ1-1; D perhaps matches TRBD1 (5 bases). V was clipped by 7 bases and J by 3 bases, with 15 bases between them. Looked up from germline, CDR1 is SQVTM and CDR2 is ANQGSEA. This CDR3 has 13 amino acids. CDR3 in amino acids: CSGRRGGYTEAFF. CDR3 coding DNA: TGCAGCGGGCGGAGGGGCGGGTACACTGAAGCTTTCTTT.

The V and J genes are TRBV20-1 and TRBJ2-5, with TRBD2 matching over 12 bases. Per germline, CDR1 DFQATT and CDR2 SNEGSKA (reference sequence). V trimming: 5 bases; J trimming: 1 base; junction bases outside the gene matches: 5. CDR3 length equals 15 residues. The CDR3 reads CSAGASGGAQETQYF. DNA for the CDR3: TGCAGTGCTGGGGCTAGCGGGGGGGCCCAAGAGACCCAGTACTTC.

The rearrangement uses TRBV20-1 and TRBJ2-1; 8 nucleotides line up with TRBD2. Germline CDR1 reads DFQATT; CDR2 reads SNEGSKA (reference sequence). The CDR3 spans 15 residues. The trim removed 5 bases at V and 0 bases at J, leaving 6 bases unmatched. The CDR3 bases are TGCAGTGCTGAAAGAGCGGGAGACTCCTACAATGAGCAGTTCTTC. Amino acid sequence: CSAERAGDSYNEQFF.

J is TRBJ1-2 and V is TRBV20-1; D is uncertain. In germline, CDR1 is DFQATT, CDR2 SNEGSKA (reference sequence). The V and J ends lost 1 base and 7 bases respectively, with 7 bases between them. The CDR3 loop spans 11 amino acids. The CDR3 nucleotides are TGCAGTGCTAGAGCTCAGAGTGGCTACACCTTC. Amino acid sequence: CSARAQSGYTF.

This clonotype has more than one count but fewer than ten. This sequence joins TRBV29-1 and TRBJ2-3; TRBD2 agrees at 10 bases. Germline assignment: CDR1 SQVTM and CDR2 ANQGSEA. The V and J ends lost 2 bases and 4 bases, in that order; junction bases with no gene match: 3. The CDR3 loop spans 14 amino acids. The CDR3 is CSVEQRGGADTQYF. CDR3 nucleotides: TGCAGCGTTGAACAGCGGGGGGGCGCAGATACGCAGTATTTT.

This clonotype was observed a handful of times. This chain uses TRBV6-5 with TRBJ2-4; D is undetermined. The CDR3 runs 14 residues. CDR1 MNHEY and CDR2 SVGAGI come from the germline V gene. The V end lost 8 bases, the J end lost 1 base, and 12 bases lay between the germline ends. CDR3 sequence: CASAWKQAKNIQYF. The CDR3 DNA reads TGTGCCAGCGCCTGGAAGCAGGCCAAAAACATTCAGTACTTC.

This chain uses TRBV6-5 with TRBJ2-7; 8 bases align to TRBD1. The ends lost 0 bases at V and 0 bases at J; junction bases unmatched: 4. Per germline, CDR1 MNHEY and CDR2 SVGAGI. The CDR3 totals 16 residues. The CDR3: CASSYSMGQVSYEQYF. In nucleotides, the CDR3 is TGTGCCAGCAGTTACTCGATGGGACAGGTCTCCTACGAGCAGTACTTC.

Concerning this clonotype: The junction does not match germline at one end; this may be a read error. This rearrangement joins TRBV5-1 to TRBJ2-3; D might be TRBD1 (6 bases). Germline V gene data show CDR1 as SGHRS and CDR2 as YFSETQ. This CDR3 has 14 amino acids. CDR3 region: CASSAGQSTATQYF. The CDR3 DNA sequence: TGCGCCAGCAGCGCAGGACAGAGCACAGCTACGCAGTATTTT.

V and J are TRBV20-1 and TRBJ2-3; 8 bases are shared with TRBD2. Germline V lookup: CDR1 DFQATT, CDR2 SNEGSKA (reference sequence). The CDR3 covers 15 residues. V was clipped by 5 bases and J by 3 bases; unmatched bases: 10. DNA for the CDR3: TGCAGTGCTCCTATGGGCTTAGCGGGGACAGATACGCAGTATTTT. The encoded protein is CSAPMGLAGTDTQYF.

This clonotype was observed a few times. The genes are TRBV20-1 and TRBJ2-5; a weak D match, TRBD2 (6 bases). Trimming shortened V by 1 base and J by 4 bases, and 10 bases separated the two germline ends. The CDR3 extends over 13 amino acids. CDR1 and CDR2 from the germline V gene are DFQATT and SNEGSKA (reference sequence). This CDR3 is CSARVPAGETQYF. The CDR3 nucleotides read TGCAGTGCTAGAGTCCCAGCGGGAGAGACCCAGTACTTC.

This clonotype was counted a few times. The V and J genes are TRBV4-1 and TRBJ2-7; the D gene is possibly TRBD1 (6 bases). Per germline, CDR1 MGHRA and CDR2 YSYEKL. V lost 1 base, J lost 1 base, and 11 bases lay in between. The CDR3 is 15 residues long. The CDR3 region is CASSQAEGGSYEQYF. CDR3 sequence (DNA): TGCGCCAGCAGCCAAGCAGAAGGGGGATCCTACGAGCAGTACTTC.

This chain joins TRBV12-3 or TRBV12-4 and TRBJ2-7; a possible D gene is TRBD2 (5 bases). The CDR3 spans 16 residues. V lost 6 bases and J 0 bases, leaving 18 bases between the germline ends. As DNA, the CDR3 is TGTGCCAGCAGCCCCGTGGGCGGGTGGCTCTCCTACGAGCAGTACTTC. Amino acid sequence: CASSPVGGWLSYEQYF.

The J gene is TRBJ2-5, the V gene TRBV29-1; no firm D call. Trimming shortened V by 7 bases and J by 5 bases, and 8 bases separated the two germline ends. CDR3 length: 10 residues. CDR1 SQVTM and CDR2 ANQGSEA come from the germline V gene. The DNA for the CDR3 is TGCAGCGCCCCCCTGGAGACCCAGTACTTC. Amino acids: CSAPLETQYF.

This clonotype was detected a few times. The CDR3, as DNA: TGTGCCAGCAGTTTATCACAGGGGTCCGAGACCCAGTACTTC. Translation gives CASSLSQGSETQYF. The chain is built from TRBV12-3 or TRBV12-4 and TRBJ2-5, with 7 bases aligning to TRBD1. J was trimmed by 5 bases and V by 2 bases; bases with no gene match: 5. The CDR3 totals 14 residues.

The chain joins TRBV12-3 or TRBV12-4 to TRBJ1-2, with D maybe TRBD1 (5 bases). CDR3 length equals 13 residues. Trimming stripped 5 bases from V and 5 bases from J, with 12 bases between. Here the CDR3 reads CASSGTRGYGYTF. CDR3 coding DNA: TGTGCCAGCAGTGGGACTCGTGGGTATGGCTACACCTTC.

This chain links TRBV18 with TRBJ2-3, with 8 bases lining up with TRBD1. Losses at the gene ends were 8 bases for V and 1 base for J; bases not matched to a gene: 8. The CDR3 is made up of 15 amino acids. CDR1 is KGHSH, CDR2 LQKENI, per germline. The CDR3 loop reads CASVLQGARTDTQYF. CDR3 coding DNA: TGTGCCAGCGTACTTCAGGGGGCCCGCACAGATACGCAGTATTTT.

The J gene is TRBJ2-3, the V gene TRBV7-2; 7 bases are a match to TRBD2. V shed 4 bases, J shed 0 bases, and the junction held 7 bases outside the gene matches. The CDR3 sequence is 16 residues long. Germline V gene lookup returns CDR1 SGHTA and CDR2 FQGNSA. This CDR3 reads CASSSQPGGSTDTQYF. The CDR3 DNA sequence: TGTGCCAGCAGCTCTCAACCGGGGGGAAGCACAGATACGCAGTATTTT.

The chain carries TRBV7-9 and TRBJ2-7, with D perhaps TRBD1 (5 bases). Trimming took 0 bases from V and 2 from J, leaving 14 bases between them. This CDR3 spans 16 amino acids. Germline-derived CDR1 and CDR2 are SEHNR and FQNEAQ (reference sequence). CDR3 in DNA: TGTGCCAGCAGCTTAGCGCACAGGACCGAACCCTACGAGCAGTACTTC. Amino acids: CASSLAHRTEPYEQYF.

The gene calls are TRBV11-2 and TRBJ2-7; perhaps TRBD1 as D (6 bases). The length of the CDR3 is 18 residues. Germline values: CDR1 SGHAT, CDR2 FQNNGV. V lost 0 bases, J lost 2 bases, and 20 bases lay in between. CDR3 sequence (DNA): TGTGCCAGCAGCTTAGAGGGGCTGAGTGCAGGGGCGACCTACGAGCAGTACTTC. As protein: CASSLEGLSAGATYEQYF. The variable domain in full, with the rest retrieved from reference TRBV11-2 and TRBJ2-7, is EAGVAQSPRYKIIEKRQSVAFWCNPISGHATLYWYQQILGQGPKLLIQFQNNGVVDDSQLPKDRFSAERLKGVDSTLKIQPAKLEDSAVYLCASSLEGLSAGATYEQYFGPGTRLTVT.

This clonotype was detected a few times. The J gene is TRBJ2-3, the V gene TRBV9, with D possibly TRBD2 on 6 matching bases. Trimming left V 4 bases short and J 0 bases short, with 15 bases between. The CDR3 sequence is 16 residues long. Germline V gene lookup returns CDR1 SGDLS and CDR2 YYNGEE. This CDR3 reads CASSPGTLASTDTQYF. The CDR3 coding sequence is TGTGCCAGCAGCCCTGGGACTCTCGCTAGCACAGATACGCAGTATTTT.

The chain is built from TRBV6-5 and TRBJ2-1; 10 bases map to TRBD1. With V trimmed by 8 bases and J by 6 bases, 10 bases remained unmatched. The germline gives CDR1 MNHEY, CDR2 SVGAGI. The CDR3 length is 15 residues. CDR3 loop: CASQAGGQGLNEQFF. The CDR3 DNA reads TGTGCCAGCCAAGCAGGGGGACAGGGGCTCAATGAGCAGTTCTTC.

This clonotype was seen more than once but under ten times. The chain links TRBV20-1 to TRBJ1-2; D gene unclear. The germline gives CDR1 DFQATT, CDR2 SNEGSKA (reference sequence). Trimming removed 3 bases at V and 6 bases at J, with 14 bases between. The CDR3 loop spans 13 amino acids. The CDR3 loop is CSASPPRRNGYTF. CDR3 DNA sequence: TGCAGTGCTAGTCCCCCAAGGCGGAATGGCTACACCTTC.

The V call is TRBV3-1, the J call TRBJ2-3; tentatively, D is TRBD1 (6 bases). Trimming took off 2 bases at V and 4 bases at J, with 16 bases between the two ends. Germline V lookup: CDR1 LGHDT, CDR2 YNNKEL (reference sequence). CDR3 length: 16 residues. The CDR3 nucleotides are TGTGCCAGCAGCCAAATCCCAGGGGAAGGAGCAGATACGCAGTATTTT. Amino acid sequence: CASSQIPGEGADTQYF.

This clonotype was detected only once. The rearrangement uses TRBV4-1 and TRBJ2-3, with a weak D call TRBD1 (5 bases). The germline V gene encodes CDR1 MGHRA and CDR2 YSYEKL. This CDR3 has 15 amino acids. V was clipped by 0 bases and J by 4 bases, with 11 bases between them. This CDR3 reads CASSQDGARSDTQYF. The DNA of the CDR3 is TGCGCCAGCAGCCAAGATGGGGCGCGCTCAGATACGCAGTATTTT.